This TCR beta chain was captured in a study of T cell responses to AZD1222 COVID-19 vaccine. Overall study findings and caveats: Donors in the cohort were predominantly white British and more often female, and clonal diversity was possibly underestimated. Repertoire collection took place solely once the T cell response had peaked. Close to half of spike-specific TCRs reportedly recognize unmutated variant regions. Increased Spike-specific TCR breadth and depth were observed after two AZD1222 doses.

This CDR3 comprises 15 residues. Trimming stripped 0 bases from V and 1 base from J, with 9 bases between. Germline V gives CDR1 MNHEY, CDR2 SVGAGI. Clones were read by immunoSEQ multiplex PCR, and TCRdb kept only the in-frame ones, dropping some. This table has over 55,000 clones, 80% to 90% appearing once. This clone came up once. Its antigen is as yet unknown. Other DNA sequences in this specimen translate into the identical CDR3. This specimen consisted of peripheral blood, obtained 28 days after the second AZD1222 dose. The receptor was isolated from an adult who received the AZD1222 COVID-19 vaccine. The V gene is TRBV6-5, the J gene TRBJ1-1; the D is unclear. The CDR3 DNA follows: TGTGCCAGCAGTTACTCGAGCCGGGGGAACACTGAAGCTTTCTTT. It translates to CASSYSSRGNTEAFF.